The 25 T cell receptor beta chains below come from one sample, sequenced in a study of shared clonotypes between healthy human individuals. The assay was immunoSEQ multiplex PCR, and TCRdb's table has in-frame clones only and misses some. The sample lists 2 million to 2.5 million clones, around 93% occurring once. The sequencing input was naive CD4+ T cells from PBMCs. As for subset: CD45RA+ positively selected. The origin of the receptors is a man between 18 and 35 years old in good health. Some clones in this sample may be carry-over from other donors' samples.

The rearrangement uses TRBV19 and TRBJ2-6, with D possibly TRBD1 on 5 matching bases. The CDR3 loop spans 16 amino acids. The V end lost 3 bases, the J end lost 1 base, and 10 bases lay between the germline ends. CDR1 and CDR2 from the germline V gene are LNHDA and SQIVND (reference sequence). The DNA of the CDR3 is TGTGCCAGTAGTATTATAAGGGGTTCTGGGGCCAACGTCCTGACTTTC. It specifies CASSIIRGSGANVLTF.

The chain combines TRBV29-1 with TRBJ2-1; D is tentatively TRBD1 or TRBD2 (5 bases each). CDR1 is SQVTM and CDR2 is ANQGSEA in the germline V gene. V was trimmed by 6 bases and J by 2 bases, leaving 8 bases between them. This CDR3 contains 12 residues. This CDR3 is CSVRGAYNEQFF. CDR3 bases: TGCAGCGTAAGAGGGGCCTACAATGAGCAGTTCTTC.

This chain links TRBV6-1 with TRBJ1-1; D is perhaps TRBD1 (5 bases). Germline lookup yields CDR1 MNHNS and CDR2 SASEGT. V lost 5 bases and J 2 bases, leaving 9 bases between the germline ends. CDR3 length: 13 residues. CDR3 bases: TGTGCCAGCAGTCGGGGGGGAAACACTGAAGCTTTCTTT. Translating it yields CASSRGGNTEAFF.

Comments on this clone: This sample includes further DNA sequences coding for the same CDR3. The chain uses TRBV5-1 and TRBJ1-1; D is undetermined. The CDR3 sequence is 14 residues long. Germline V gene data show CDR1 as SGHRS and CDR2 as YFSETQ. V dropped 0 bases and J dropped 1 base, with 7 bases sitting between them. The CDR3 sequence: CASSLVSENTEAFF. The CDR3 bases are TGCGCCAGCAGCTTGGTGTCAGAGAACACTGAAGCTTTCTTT.

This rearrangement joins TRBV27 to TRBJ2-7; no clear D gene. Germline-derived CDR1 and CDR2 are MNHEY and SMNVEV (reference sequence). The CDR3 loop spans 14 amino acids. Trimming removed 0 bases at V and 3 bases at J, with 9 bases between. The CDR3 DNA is TGTGCCAGCAGTTTATCGCTACTATACTACGAGCAGTACTTC. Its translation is CASSLSLLYYEQYF.

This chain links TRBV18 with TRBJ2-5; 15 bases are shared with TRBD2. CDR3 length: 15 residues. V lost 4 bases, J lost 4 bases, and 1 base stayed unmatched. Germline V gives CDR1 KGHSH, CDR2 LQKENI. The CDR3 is CASSRGLAGGETQYF. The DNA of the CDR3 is TGTGCCAGCTCACGGGGACTAGCGGGAGGAGAGACCCAGTACTTC.

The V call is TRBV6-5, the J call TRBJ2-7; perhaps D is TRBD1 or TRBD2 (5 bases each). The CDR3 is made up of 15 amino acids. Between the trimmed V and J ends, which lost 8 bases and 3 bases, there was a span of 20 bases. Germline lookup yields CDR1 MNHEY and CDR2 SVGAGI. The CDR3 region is CASGEGVAGGYEQYF. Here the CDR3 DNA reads TGTGCCAGCGGGGAAGGGGTGGCAGGAGGCTACGAGCAGTACTTC.

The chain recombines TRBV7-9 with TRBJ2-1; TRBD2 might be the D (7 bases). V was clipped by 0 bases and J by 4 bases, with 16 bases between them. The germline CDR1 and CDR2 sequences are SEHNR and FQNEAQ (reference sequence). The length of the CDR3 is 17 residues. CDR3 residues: CASSLALGGRGYNEQFF. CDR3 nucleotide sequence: TGTGCCAGCAGCTTAGCGCTTGGTGGGAGGGGGTACAATGAGCAGTTCTTC.

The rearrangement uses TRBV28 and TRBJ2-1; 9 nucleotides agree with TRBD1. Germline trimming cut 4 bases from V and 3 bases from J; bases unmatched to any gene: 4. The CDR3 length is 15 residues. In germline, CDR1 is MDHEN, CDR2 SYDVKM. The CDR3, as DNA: TGTGCCAGCAGTTCGACAGGGGGAATCTACAATGAGCAGTTCTTC. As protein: CASSSTGGIYNEQFF.

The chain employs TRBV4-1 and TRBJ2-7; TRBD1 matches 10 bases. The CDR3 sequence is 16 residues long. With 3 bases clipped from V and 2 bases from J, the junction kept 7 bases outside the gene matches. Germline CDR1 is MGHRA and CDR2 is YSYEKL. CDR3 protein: CASSQTPGQGTYEQYF. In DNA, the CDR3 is TGCGCCAGCAGCCAGACTCCGGGACAGGGGACCTACGAGCAGTACTTC.

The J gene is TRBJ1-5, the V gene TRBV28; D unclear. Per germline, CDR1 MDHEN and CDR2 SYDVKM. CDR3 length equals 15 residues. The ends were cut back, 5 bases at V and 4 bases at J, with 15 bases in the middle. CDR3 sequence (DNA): TGTGCCAGCAGTCCCCCGCGGCAAACAAATCAGCCCCAGCATTTT. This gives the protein CASSPPRQTNQPQHF.

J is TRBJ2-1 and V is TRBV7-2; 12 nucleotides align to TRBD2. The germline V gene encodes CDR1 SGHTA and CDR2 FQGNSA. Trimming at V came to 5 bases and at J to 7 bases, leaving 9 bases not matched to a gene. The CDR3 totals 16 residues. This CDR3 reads CASSPRLAGVKNEQFF. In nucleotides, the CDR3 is TGTGCCAGCAGCCCCCGACTAGCGGGAGTTAAGAATGAGCAGTTCTTC.

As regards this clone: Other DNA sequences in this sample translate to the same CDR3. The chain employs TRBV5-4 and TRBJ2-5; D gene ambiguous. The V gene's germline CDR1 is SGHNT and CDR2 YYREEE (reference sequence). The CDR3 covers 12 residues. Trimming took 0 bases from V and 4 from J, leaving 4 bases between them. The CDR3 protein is CASSLAGETQYF. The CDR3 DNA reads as TGTGCCAGCAGCTTGGCCGGAGAGACCCAGTACTTC.

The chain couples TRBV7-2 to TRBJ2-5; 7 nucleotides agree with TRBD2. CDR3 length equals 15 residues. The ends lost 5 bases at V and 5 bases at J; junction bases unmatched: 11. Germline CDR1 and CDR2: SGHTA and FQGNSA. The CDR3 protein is CASSPAAGLMETQYF. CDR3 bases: TGTGCCAGCAGCCCCGCAGCGGGATTGATGGAGACCCAGTACTTC.

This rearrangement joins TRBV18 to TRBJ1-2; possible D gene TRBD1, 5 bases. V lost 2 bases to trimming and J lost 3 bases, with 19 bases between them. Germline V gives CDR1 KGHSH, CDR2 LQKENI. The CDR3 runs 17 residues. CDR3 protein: CASSPSRADLGDYGYTF. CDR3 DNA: TGTGCCAGCTCACCATCAAGGGCAGACCTGGGGGACTATGGCTACACCTTC.

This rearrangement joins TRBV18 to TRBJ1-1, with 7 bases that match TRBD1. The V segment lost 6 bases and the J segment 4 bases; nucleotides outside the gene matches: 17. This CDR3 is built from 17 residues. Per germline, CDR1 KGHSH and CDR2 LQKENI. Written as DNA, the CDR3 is TGTGCCAGCTCTTCAATCCTAAACAGGGGTGGAATCACTGAAGCTTTCTTT. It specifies CASSSILNRGGITEAFF.

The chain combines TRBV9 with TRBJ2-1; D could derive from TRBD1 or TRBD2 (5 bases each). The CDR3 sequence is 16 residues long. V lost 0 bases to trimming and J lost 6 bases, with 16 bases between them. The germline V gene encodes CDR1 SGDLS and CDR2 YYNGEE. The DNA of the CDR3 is TGTGCCAGCAGCGTAGCGTTTAGGGACGAGACCAATGAGCAGTTCTTC. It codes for CASSVAFRDETNEQFF.

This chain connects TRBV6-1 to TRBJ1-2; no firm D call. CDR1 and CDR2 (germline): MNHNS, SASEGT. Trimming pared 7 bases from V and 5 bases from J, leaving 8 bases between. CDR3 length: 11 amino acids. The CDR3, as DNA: TGTGCCAGCACCCCAATGTATGGCTACACCTTC. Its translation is CASTPMYGYTF.

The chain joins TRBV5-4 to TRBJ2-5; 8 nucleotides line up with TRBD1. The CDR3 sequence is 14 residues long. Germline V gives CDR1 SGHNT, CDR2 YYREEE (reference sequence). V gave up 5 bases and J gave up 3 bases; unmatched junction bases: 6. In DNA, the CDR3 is TGTGCCAGCAGTAGACAGGGGAAAGAAGAGACCCAGTACTTC. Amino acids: CASSRQGKEETQYF. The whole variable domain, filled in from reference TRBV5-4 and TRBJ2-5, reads ETGVTQSPTHLIKTRGQQVTLRCSSQSGHNTVSWYQQALGQGPQFIFQYYREEENGRGNFPPRFSGLQFPNYSSELNVNALELDDSALYLCASSRQGKEETQYFGPGTRLLVL.

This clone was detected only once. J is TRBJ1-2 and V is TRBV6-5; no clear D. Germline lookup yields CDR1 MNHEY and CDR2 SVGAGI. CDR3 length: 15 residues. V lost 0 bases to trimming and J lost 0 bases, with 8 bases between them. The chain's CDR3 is CASSYSPRANYGYTF. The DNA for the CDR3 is TGTGCCAGCAGTTACTCCCCGAGAGCTAACTATGGCTACACCTTC.

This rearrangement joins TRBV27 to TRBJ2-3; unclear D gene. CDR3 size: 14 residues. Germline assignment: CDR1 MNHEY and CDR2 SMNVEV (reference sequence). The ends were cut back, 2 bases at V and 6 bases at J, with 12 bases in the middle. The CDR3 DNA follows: TGTGCCAGCAGTTTAGTCGGCCCAAGGGATACGCAGTATTTT. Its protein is CASSLVGPRDTQYF.

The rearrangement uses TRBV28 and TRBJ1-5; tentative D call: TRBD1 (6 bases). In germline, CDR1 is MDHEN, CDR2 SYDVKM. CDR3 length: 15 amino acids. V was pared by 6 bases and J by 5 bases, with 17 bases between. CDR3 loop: CASRTAGEGDQPQHF. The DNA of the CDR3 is TGTGCCAGCAGGACTGCAGGGGAGGGGGATCAGCCCCAGCATTTT.

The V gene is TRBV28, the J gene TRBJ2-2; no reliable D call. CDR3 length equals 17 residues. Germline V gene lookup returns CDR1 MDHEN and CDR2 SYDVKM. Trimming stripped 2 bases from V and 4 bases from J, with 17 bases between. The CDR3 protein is CASSLLRTLGRTGELFF. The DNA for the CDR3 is TGTGCCAGCAGTTTACTACGGACCCTAGGTCGCACCGGGGAGCTGTTTTTT.

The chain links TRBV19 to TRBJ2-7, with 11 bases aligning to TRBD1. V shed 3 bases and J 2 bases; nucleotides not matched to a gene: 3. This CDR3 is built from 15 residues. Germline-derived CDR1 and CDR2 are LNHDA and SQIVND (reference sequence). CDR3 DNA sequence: TGTGCCAGTAGTATTGCGGACAGGGGGCCCTACGAGCAGTACTTC. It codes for CASSIADRGPYEQYF.

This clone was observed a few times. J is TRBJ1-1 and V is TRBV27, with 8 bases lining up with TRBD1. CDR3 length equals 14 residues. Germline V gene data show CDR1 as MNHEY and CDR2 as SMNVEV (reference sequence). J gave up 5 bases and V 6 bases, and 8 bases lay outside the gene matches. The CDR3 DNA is TGTGCCAGCAGCCGGACAGGGTGGGAGACTGAAGCTTTCTTT. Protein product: CASSRTGWETEAFF.